This T cell receptor beta chain was observed in a study of cytomegalovirus exposure and HLA in healthy donors. Notes on the study in general: TCR beta sequences reportedly predicted the HLA-A and HLA-B alleles of most subjects accurately. Within an earlier analysis, most TCR beta V segments proved productive either about 90% or about 30% of the time. Presence/absence comparisons presumed near-even sequencing depth among donors. TCR beta chain V- and J-gene trimming was linked, in a later analysis, to a missense variant in DCLRE1C.

The trim removed 1 base at V and 1 base at J, leaving 0 bases unmatched. The CDR3 is 14 amino acids. CDR1 LNHDA and CDR2 SQIVND come from the germline V gene (reference sequence). Turning to this clone: Its antigen remains unknown. The sample carries other DNA sequences with the same CDR3.

The PCR made use of 60 Vbeta and 13 Jbeta primers. The table came from immunoSEQ multiplex PCR; TCRdb's copy has only in-frame clones and leaves some out. The sample shows 75,000 to 90,000 clones, around 70% of them seen only once. The origin of this receptor is a woman aged 40 to 55 in good health and CMV-seropositive. What was sequenced was PBMCs. The chain employs TRBV19 and TRBJ1-1, with TRBD1 matching 7 bases. The CDR3: CASSIGQGNTEAFF. The DNA for the CDR3 is TGTGCCAGTAGTATAGGACAGGGGAACACTGAAGCTTTCTTT. The full variable domain, rest sourced from reference TRBV19 and TRBJ1-1, is DGGITQSPKYLFRKEGQNVTLSCEQNLNHDAMYWYRQDPGQGLRLIYYSQIVNDFQKGDIAEGYSVSREKKESFPLTVTSAQKNPTAFYLCASSIGQGNTEAFFGQGTRLTVV.